The T cell receptor beta chain described here comes from a study of naive and memory T cell subsets. Specified treatment: skin biopsy from saline-injected control site (resident skin T cells). Input was about 1 to 1,100 ng of DNase-treated total RNA without cell sorting. The library had UMIs added by 3' ligation of an oligonucleotide to TCR cDNA. This clonotype is termed medium-sized. Four PCR rounds used nested alpha and beta constant region primers plus the SP2 primer. TCRdb reanalysed the UMI-ligation and nested PCR reads using MiXCR and keeps one entry per CDR3 protein. The table has around 2,000 distinct CDR3 sequences, about 4% seen once; the top ten hold approximately 19%. The input for sequencing was skin, taken from a saline injection site in the skin. This sequence originates from an adult in good health.

CDR3 in amino acids: CASSLSWGLAGQETQYF. For the CDR3, the DNA is TGTGCCAGCAGCCTCTCCTGGGGACTAGCGGGGCAAGAGACCCAGTACTTC. V usage is TRBV14 and J usage is TRBJ2-5; TRBD2 aligns across 13 bases. The CDR3 spans 17 residues. The V gene end was trimmed by 4 bases and the J gene end by 2 bases; junction bases not matched to a gene: 7. Germline V lookup: CDR1 SGHDN, CDR2 FVKESK.